Below are 27 T cell receptor beta chains sequenced from a single sample in a study of blood T cell repertoires in COVID-19. Profiled with immunoSEQ multiplex PCR; TCRdb holds only in-frame clones, not every one. The table lists a few hundred thousand clones, about 83% of them singletons. The sample comprised peripheral blood. Receptors were obtained from a man older than 75 with acute or convalescent COVID-19.

This clone has only a few counts. This chain joins TRBV5-1 and TRBJ1-6, with 8 bases identical to TRBD1. J lost 0 bases, V lost 4 bases, and 9 bases had no gene match. This CDR3 comprises 18 residues. The germline CDR1 and CDR2 sequences are SGHRS and YFSETQ. CDR3 nucleotide sequence: TGCGCCAGCAGCCAGGGACAGGCCGGCGTCTCCTATAATTCACCCCTCCACTTT. Translation: CASSQGQAGVSYNSPLHF.

This sequence joins TRBV9 and TRBJ2-5; no clear D gene. Germline V gene lookup returns CDR1 SGDLS and CDR2 YYNGEE. Trimming took off 4 bases at V and 4 bases at J, with 20 bases between the two ends. The CDR3 length is 16 residues. CDR3 protein: CASSPQARRMGETQYF. CDR3 DNA: TGTGCCAGCAGCCCCCAAGCGAGGCGGATGGGAGAGACCCAGTACTTC.

The chain combines TRBV18 with TRBJ1-4, with TRBD1 matching 7 bases. The V segment lost 3 bases and the J segment 3 bases; nucleotides outside the gene matches: 4. The germline V gene encodes CDR1 KGHSH and CDR2 LQKENI. This CDR3 spans 15 amino acids. The chain's CDR3 is CASSPYTGANEKLFF. The CDR3 coding sequence is TGTGCCAGCTCACCCTATACAGGGGCTAATGAAAAACTGTTTTTT. The full variable domain, in which reference TRBV18 and TRBJ1-4 provide the parts outside the CDR3, is NAGVMQNPRHLVRRRGQEARLRCSPMKGHSHVYWYRQLPEEGLKFMVYLQKENIIDESGMPKERFSAEFPKEGPSILRIQQVVRGDSAAYFCASSPYTGANEKLFFGSGTQLSVL.

In its sample, this clone was seen once. The chain couples TRBV5-4 to TRBJ1-4, with D possibly matching TRBD1 (5 bases). The CDR3 loop spans 15 amino acids. With 0 bases removed from V and 7 bases from J, the gap between germline ends came to 13 bases. Germline assignment: CDR1 SGHNT and CDR2 YYREEE (reference sequence). CDR3 amino acids: CASSLAIGEGEKLFF. For the CDR3, the DNA is TGTGCCAGCAGCTTGGCCATAGGGGAGGGTGAAAAACTGTTTTTT.

The gene calls are TRBV18 and TRBJ1-5, with 9 positions matching TRBD1. The germline V gene encodes CDR1 KGHSH and CDR2 LQKENI. V dropped 5 bases and J dropped 3; count of bases not matched to a gene: 5. The CDR3 is made up of 15 amino acids. DNA of the CDR3: TGTGCCAGCTCAGGGGACAGGGAAAACAATCAGCCCCAGCATTTT. It is translated as CASSGDRENNQPQHF. Drawing the rest from reference TRBV18 and TRBJ1-5, the complete variable domain is NAGVMQNPRHLVRRRGQEARLRCSPMKGHSHVYWYRQLPEEGLKFMVYLQKENIIDESGMPKERFSAEFPKEGPSILRIQQVVRGDSAAYFCASSGDRENNQPQHFGDGTRLSIL.

The chain combines TRBV2 with TRBJ1-5; D uncertain. CDR1 is SNHLY and CDR2 is FYNNEI in the germline V gene. The length of the CDR3 is 15 residues. V lost 6 bases, J lost 0 bases, and 12 bases lay in between. CDR3 sequence reads: CASRKGGYSNQPQHF. The CDR3 nucleotides read TGTGCCAGCAGGAAGGGAGGGTATAGCAATCAGCCCCAGCATTTT.

In its sample, this clone was seen once. The CDR3 sequence is CAIRTGQGTYEQYF. DNA for the CDR3: TGTGCCATCAGGACCGGACAGGGGACCTACGAGCAGTACTTC. The chain is built from TRBV10-3 and TRBJ2-7; 9 bases fit TRBD1. V trimming: 6 bases; J trimming: 2 bases; junction bases outside the gene matches: 5. This CDR3 is built from 14 residues. Germline CDR1 ENHRY, CDR2 SYGVKD.

This chain joins TRBV10-3 and TRBJ2-7, with TRBD1 matching over 8 bases. The germline V gene has CDR1 ENHRY and CDR2 SYGVKD. The ends lost 6 bases at V and 5 bases at J; junction bases unmatched: 9. There are 14 residues in the CDR3. The CDR3 loop is CAIRRAGGPDEQYF. The DNA for the CDR3 is TGTGCCATCAGGCGGGCAGGGGGCCCAGACGAGCAGTACTTC.

The chain combines TRBV29-1 with TRBJ2-2; 8 bases are a match to TRBD1. J was trimmed by 8 bases and V by 6 bases; bases with no gene match: 20. CDR1 and CDR2 from the germline V gene are SQVTM and ANQGSEA. The CDR3 covers 17 residues. The CDR3 DNA reads as TGCAGCGTAAAAAGCTTGGTTGGACAGGGACTCTCTGGGGAGCTGTTTTTT. Translation: CSVKSLVGQGLSGELFF.

The genes are TRBV4-3 and TRBJ2-7; D gene ambiguous. Per germline, CDR1 LGHNA and CDR2 YSLEER. V was cut by 0 bases and J by 3 bases, with 9 bases left in between. The CDR3 consists of 14 residues. The CDR3 nucleotides are TGCGCCAGCAGCCAAGAAGCCCTCGTCTACGAGCAGTACTTC. Amino acids: CASSQEALVYEQYF.

The chain recombines TRBV28 with TRBJ1-2; possible D gene TRBD1, 6 bases. Trimming left V 4 bases short and J 4 bases short, with 19 bases between. This CDR3 has 16 amino acids. Germline lookup yields CDR1 MDHEN and CDR2 SYDVKM. In DNA, the CDR3 is TGTGCCAGCAGTTCCCTGGGGGGGGCGGGTGCCTATGGCTACACCTTC. This gives the protein CASSSLGGAGAYGYTF.

V gene TRBV9 combines with J gene TRBJ2-1; TRBD2 matches at 8 bases. V shed 4 bases and J 0 bases; nucleotides not matched to a gene: 3. CDR1 SGDLS and CDR2 YYNGEE come from the germline V gene. This CDR3 is built from 15 residues. Here the CDR3 reads CASSPGTSSYNEQFF. The CDR3 DNA reads TGTGCCAGCAGCCCGGGGACTAGCTCCTACAATGAGCAGTTCTTC.

V gene TRBV11-2 combines with J gene TRBJ1-2; D ambiguous. This CDR3 contains 15 residues. With 5 bases removed from V and 2 bases from J, the gap between germline ends came to 15 bases. CDR1 SGHAT and CDR2 FQNNGV come from the germline V gene. The CDR3 DNA reads as TGTGCCAGCAGCCAGACGGGGAATGCCAACTATGGCTACACCTTC. Encoded protein: CASSQTGNANYGYTF.

The chain links TRBV29-1 to TRBJ2-7; D may be TRBD1 (7 bases). Deletions cut 6 bases from V and 2 bases from J, with 11 bases between. The CDR3 covers 12 residues. CDR1 is SQVTM and CDR2 is ANQGSEA in the germline V gene. CDR3 in DNA: TGCAGCGTCGGCGGGACAGCCTACGAGCAGTACTTC. Its protein product is CSVGGTAYEQYF.

This clone was counted only a few times. The genes are TRBV11-2 and TRBJ1-1; TRBD1 is a possible D gene (6 bases). Germline V CDR1 and CDR2: SGHAT, FQNNGV. Trimming stripped 2 bases from V and 0 bases from J, with 16 bases between. CDR3 length equals 17 residues. This CDR3 is CASSLFPRQVVNTEAFF. CDR3 bases: TGTGCCAGCAGCTTATTTCCCCGACAGGTGGTGAACACTGAAGCTTTCTTT.

The chain has TRBV6-2 or TRBV6-3 and TRBJ2-7; D ambiguous. With 5 bases removed from V and 0 bases from J, the gap between germline ends came to 5 bases. The germline V gene has CDR1 MNHEY and CDR2 SVGEGT. The CDR3 is 12 amino acids. The CDR3 spells CASSVSSYEQYF. CDR3 sequence (DNA): TGTGCCAGCAGTGTCAGCTCCTACGAGCAGTACTTC.

The chain combines TRBV7-3 with TRBJ1-4, with TRBD1 as a possible D gene (6 bases). This CDR3 contains 14 residues. Trimming took off 4 bases at V and 1 base at J, with 7 bases between the two ends. Germline lookup yields CDR1 SGHTA and CDR2 FQGTGA. CDR3 DNA sequence: TGTGCCAGCAGCTCGGGACAAACTAATGAAAAACTGTTTTTT. Protein sequence: CASSSGQTNEKLFF.

This clone was detected once. The chain recombines TRBV5-8 with TRBJ1-4, with D possibly TRBD1 on 6 matching bases. Germline V gene data show CDR1 as SGHTS and CDR2 as YDEGEE. The CDR3 is 15 residues long. V lost 1 base and J lost 0, with 7 bases in between. CDR3: CASSLKGATNEKLFF. The CDR3 nucleotides read TGTGCCAGCAGCTTGAAGGGGGCAACTAATGAAAAACTGTTTTTT.

The rearrangement joins TRBV7-5 to TRBJ1-2. TRBV7-5 represents a pseudogene. The CDR3 runs 13 residues. The DNA of the CDR3 is TGTGCCAGAAGCTTAGCCAGCCTAGGAGGCTACACCTTC. It translates to CARSLASLGGYTF.

V gene TRBV10-3 combines with J gene TRBJ2-2, with TRBD2 matching over 8 bases. V lost 5 bases to trimming and J lost 1 base; unmatched junction nucleotides: 6. The CDR3 is 16 amino acids. The germline gives CDR1 ENHRY, CDR2 SYGVKD. The CDR3 nucleotides read TGTGCCATCAGTTTCGGGGGGGGCAAGAACACCGGGGAGCTGTTTTTT. Protein sequence: CAISFGGGKNTGELFF.

The chain uses TRBV6-5 and TRBJ1-1; the D gene is possibly TRBD1 (6 bases). V was cut by 5 bases and J by 0 bases, with 10 bases left in between. The CDR3 extends over 14 amino acids. Looked up from germline, CDR1 is MNHEY and CDR2 is SVGAGI. The CDR3 loop is CASSQQGMNTEAFF. CDR3 coding DNA: TGTGCCAGCAGTCAACAGGGAATGAACACTGAAGCTTTCTTT.

The gene calls are TRBV29-1 and TRBJ1-2; D remains unclear. The germline V and J ends were trimmed by 7 bases and 8 bases, with 17 bases remaining between them. Germline lookup yields CDR1 SQVTM and CDR2 ANQGSEA. This CDR3 region has 12 residues. The CDR3 nucleotides read TGCAGCGGGAGTTCCCCCCCTGGAGGCTACACCTTC. Translated, it gives CSGSSPPGGYTF.

The gene calls are TRBV6-5 and TRBJ1-6; 9 bases agree with TRBD1. V gave up 6 bases and J gave up 7 bases; unmatched junction bases: 7. CDR1 and CDR2 (germline): MNHEY, SVGAGI. The CDR3 is 15 residues long. CDR3 sequence: CASSLTGGRNSPLHF. CDR3 DNA: TGTGCCAGCAGCTTGACAGGGGGTCGAAATTCACCCCTCCACTTT.

This clone was seen more than once but under ten times. The chain uses TRBV3-1 (or the pseudogene TRBV3-2) and TRBJ2-2; TRBD2 aligns across 8 bases. Germline CDR1 is LGHDT and CDR2 is YNNKEL (reference sequence). There are 17 residues in the CDR3. J was trimmed by 6 bases and V by 2 bases; bases with no gene match: 11. The CDR3 nucleotides are TGTGCCAGCAGCCAACCTTCGGCGGGGACTAGGTCCGGGGAGCTGTTTTTT. Its translation: CASSQPSAGTRSGELFF.

The V gene is TRBV28, the J gene TRBJ1-5; maybe TRBD1 (6 bases). Trimming left V 6 bases short and J 2 bases short, with 17 bases between. The CDR3 sequence is 16 residues long. CDR1 and CDR2 (germline): MDHEN, SYDVKM. CDR3 in DNA: TGTGCCAGCAGACTTGGGGGGGCTCGACGCAATCAGCCCCAGCATTTT. Its protein is CASRLGGARRNQPQHF.

The rearrangement joins TRBV28 to TRBJ1-6; D is perhaps TRBD1 (6 bases). The V end lost 2 bases, the J end lost 1 base, and 6 bases lay between the germline ends. This CDR3 contains 15 residues. CDR1 MDHEN and CDR2 SYDVKM come from the germline V gene. The CDR3 loop is CASSLQGSYNSPLHF. Here the CDR3 DNA reads TGTGCCAGCAGTTTACAGGGGTCCTATAATTCACCCCTCCACTTT.

J is TRBJ1-5 and V is TRBV7-2; D remains ambiguous. CDR1 is SGHTA and CDR2 is FQGNSA in the germline V gene. This CDR3 spans 16 amino acids. V lost 2 bases and J lost 6, with 17 bases in between. The CDR3 is CASSLNPPSAGQPQHF. The DNA of the CDR3 is TGTGCCAGCAGCTTAAACCCCCCCAGTGCGGGTCAGCCCCAGCATTTT.